Listed below are T cell receptor beta chains from one sample, sequenced in a study of blood T cell repertoires in COVID-19. The protocol was immunoSEQ multiplex PCR, while the TCRdb copy is restricted to in-frame clones and leaves out a portion. The data show 250,000 or so clones, more than 75% seen once. Sample: peripheral blood. These receptors all stem from a man older than 75 with acute or convalescent COVID-19. The CDR3 runs from the conserved cysteine through the conserved F or W. The D gene is left open where the match is weak. Clone size is not always given. Where it is, it says once, few, many or a class for expanded clones.

>NA|NA|TRBJ2-7|TRBV4-1
TGCGCCAGCAGCCAATCCCAAGGGGACACGAGCTCCTACGAGCAGTACTTC
CASSQSQGDTSSYEQYF
>NA|NA|TRBJ1-1|TRBV28
TGTGCCAGCAGACCGCCATTGGGGGGGGAAGTCCTAGAAGCTTTCTTT
CASRPPLGGEVLEAFF
>NA|NA|TRBJ2-2|TRBV7-8
TGTGCCAGCAGAGCGGGACATTCAAACACCGGGGAGCTGTTTTTT
CASRAGHSNTGELFF
>few|NA|TRBJ2-2|TRBV9
TGTGCCAGCAGCGGACAGGTTTCCACCGGGGAGCTGTTTTTT
CASSGQVSTGELFF
>NA|NA|TRBJ1-2|TRBV13
TGTGCCAGCAGCTTAGCACAGGATGGCTACACCTTC
CASSLAQDGYTF
>NA|NA|TRBJ2-1|TRBV2
TGTGCCAGCAGTGAACGAGGCAGGGAGAAGGGCAGGGGGTTCTTC
CASSERGREKGRGFF
>NA|TRBD2|TRBJ2-7|TRBV3-1/TRBV3-2
TGTGCCAGCGCCAGAGGGGTTAGCGGGAGTTTGAACGAGCAGTACTTC
CASARGVSGSLNEQYF
>NA|NA|TRBJ2-2|TRBV5-4
TGTGCCAGCAGCCCGAGCCTAGGGGTTTGGACCGGGGAGCTGTTTTTT
CASSPSLGVWTGELFF
>NA|NA|TRBJ1-1|TRBV5-4
TGTGCCAGCAGCTTGGGGGGGGGTTACTTGAACACTGAAGCTTTCTTT
CASSLGGGYLNTEAFF
>NA|NA|TRBJ1-5|TRBV18
TGTGCCAGCTCAGCGAGGGTGTTGAGCAATCAGCCCCAGCATTTT
CASSARVLSNQPQHF
>NA|TRBD1|TRBJ1-3|TRBV28
TGTGCCAGCTCTACTACCGGGACAGGGGGGGGAAACACCATATATTTT
CASSTTGTGGGNTIYF
>NA|NA|TRBJ2-4|TRBV28
TGTGCCAGCAGTTTACGTCTCAAAAACATTCAGTACTTC
CASSLRLKNIQYF
>NA|NA|TRBJ1-5|TRBV28
TGTGCCAGCAGACAGGGCCGAAATCAGCCCCAGCATTTT
CASRQGRNQPQHF
>NA|TRBD2|TRBJ2-5|TRBV5-4
TGTGCCAGCAGCGAAAAAGGGACTAGCGGACAAGAGACCCAGTACTTC
CASSEKGTSGQETQYF
>NA|NA|TRBJ2-7|TRBV19
TGTGCCAGTAGTACTCCAGGTAGCTCCTACGAGCAGTACTTC
CASSTPGSSYEQYF
>NA|NA|TRBJ1-1|TRBV6-5
TGTGCCAGCACCCGGGGGGAGTTTGAAGCTTTCTTT
CASTRGEFEAFF
>NA|NA|TRBJ2-3|TRBV18
TGTGCCAGCTCACCAATTAACACAGATACGCAGTATTTT
CASSPINTDTQYF
>NA|TRBD1|TRBJ1-5|TRBV10-2
TGCGCCAGCACCACAGGGGGTCAGCCCCAGCATTTT
CASTTGGQPQHF
>NA|NA|TRBJ1-2|TRBV19
TGTGCCAGTAGTATACTAGGGGCCAGGGTTGGCTACACCTTC
CASSILGARVGYTF
>few|NA|TRBJ1-1|TRBV7-2
TGTGCCAGCAGCTTAGGTTCAGGGATGACTGAAGCTTTCTTT
CASSLGSGMTEAFF
>NA|TRBD1|TRBJ2-1|TRBV7-7
TGTGCTAGCAGCGCTACCACCGGGACAGGAGGTTTTTACAATGAGCAGTTCTTC
CASSATTGTGGFYNEQFF
>NA|NA|TRBJ1-6|TRBV18
TGTGCCAGCTCACCAGCGGGGACTAATTCACCCCTCCACTTT
CASSPAGTNSPLHF
>few|NA|TRBJ1-1|TRBV19
TGTGCCAGTAGTATGGGAGGGGCGCGCGGCACTGAAGCTTTCTTT
CASSMGGARGTEAFF
>NA|NA|TRBJ1-2|TRBV7-2
TGTGCCAGCAGCTTAACGGAACTGACAGACTACTATGGCTACACCTTC
CASSLTELTDYYGYTF
>once|NA|TRBJ1-1|TRBV2
TGTGCCAGCGCTAAGGAGGCGAACACTGAAGCTTTCTTT
CASAKEANTEAFF